The present entry profiles one TCR beta chain with its context. The source of the sample is a study of blood T cells in healthy people across ages. The overall study: For every two T cells, template switching captured about one barcoded beta molecule.

CDR3 length: 14 residues. CDR1 is ENHRY, CDR2 SYGVKD, per germline. Trimming removed 3 bases from V and 1 base from J; junction bases left unmatched: 2. The study isolated at least 6.5 million PBMCs from each sample. With a J-beta primer mix and a sample-barcoded 5' primer, a second PCR ran about 7 to 12 cycles. TCRdb reprocessed the 5' RACE reads via MiXCR and lists one record per CDR3 protein. The table includes about 800,000 distinct CDR3 sequences, 55% to 70% detected once. The material sequenced was blood. V is TRBV10-3 and J is TRBJ2-5; 7 bases are a match to TRBD1. The TCR comes from a man aged 30-40 years in good health. The CDR3 DNA reads as TGTGCCATCAGTGATGCAGGGGGCCAAGAGACCCAGTACTTC. Its translation is CAISDAGGQETQYF.